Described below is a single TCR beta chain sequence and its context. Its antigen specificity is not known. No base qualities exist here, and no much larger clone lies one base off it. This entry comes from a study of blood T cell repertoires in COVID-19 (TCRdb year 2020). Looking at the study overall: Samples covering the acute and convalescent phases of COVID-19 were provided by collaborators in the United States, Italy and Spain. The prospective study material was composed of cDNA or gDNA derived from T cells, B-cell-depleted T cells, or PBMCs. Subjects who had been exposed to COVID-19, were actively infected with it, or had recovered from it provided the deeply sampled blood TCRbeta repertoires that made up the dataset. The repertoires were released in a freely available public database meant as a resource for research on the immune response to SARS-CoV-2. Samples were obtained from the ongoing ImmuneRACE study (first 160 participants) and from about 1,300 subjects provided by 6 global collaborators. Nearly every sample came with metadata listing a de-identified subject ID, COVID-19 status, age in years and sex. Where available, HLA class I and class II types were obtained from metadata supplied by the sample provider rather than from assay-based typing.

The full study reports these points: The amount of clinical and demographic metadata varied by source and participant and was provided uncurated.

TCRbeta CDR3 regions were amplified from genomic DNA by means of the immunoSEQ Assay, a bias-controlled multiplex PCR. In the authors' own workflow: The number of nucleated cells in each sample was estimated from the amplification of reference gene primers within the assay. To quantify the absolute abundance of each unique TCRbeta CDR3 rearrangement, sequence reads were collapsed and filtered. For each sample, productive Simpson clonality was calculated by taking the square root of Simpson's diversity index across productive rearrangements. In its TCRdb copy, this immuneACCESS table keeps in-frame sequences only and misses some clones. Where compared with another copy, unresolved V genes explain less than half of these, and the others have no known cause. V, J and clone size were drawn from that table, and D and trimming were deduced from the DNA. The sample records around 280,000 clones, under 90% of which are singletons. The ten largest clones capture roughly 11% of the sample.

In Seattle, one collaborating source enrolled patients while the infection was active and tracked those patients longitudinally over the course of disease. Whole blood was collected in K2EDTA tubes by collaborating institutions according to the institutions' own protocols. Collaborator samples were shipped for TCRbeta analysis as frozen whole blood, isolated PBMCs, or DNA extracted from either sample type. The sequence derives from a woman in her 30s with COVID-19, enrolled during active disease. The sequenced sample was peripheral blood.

The CDR3 region reads CASSHAALVGNEQFF. The nucleotide sequence is given as TGTGCCAGCAGCCACGCGGCCTTAGTAGGCAATGAGCAGTTCTTC. The rearranged chain carries TRBV3-1 (or the pseudogene TRBV3-2) and TRBJ2-1; the D gene cannot be named for sure. The CDR3, cysteine through phenylalanine, is 15 amino acids long. The only DNA kept is the CDR3, 45 bases in frame from the first base. Looking up the germline V gene (reference sequence) yields CDR1 LGHDT and CDR2 YNNKEL. V loses 3 bases of germline sequence and J loses 6 bases, and the interval between the two ends is 15 bases.